This passage covers 4 T cell receptor beta chains from one sample sequenced in a study of T cell changes during pregnancy in multiple sclerosis. The protocol was immunoSEQ multiplex PCR, while the TCRdb copy is restricted to in-frame clones and leaves out a portion. The sample lists about 36,000 clones; roughly 90% were seen once. Source: CD8+ T cells from peripheral blood mononuclear cells, taken in the third trimester of pregnancy. These receptor sequences come from a female donor with multiple sclerosis, enrolled in a pregnancy study.

The chain couples TRBV7-6 to TRBJ2-1, with 9 bases lining up with TRBD1. Losses at the gene ends were 1 base for V and 9 bases for J; bases not matched to a gene: 13. The germline CDR1 and CDR2 sequences are SGHVS and FNYEAQ. The CDR3 loop spans 17 amino acids. DNA for the CDR3: TGTGCCAGCAGCTTAGTCGGGGGAACACAGGGGGCTTTTGAGCAGTTCTTC. Translated, it gives CASSLVGGTQGAFEQFF.

The J gene is TRBJ2-4, the V gene TRBV4-3; D not certain. This CDR3 has 16 residues. CDR1 is LGHNA and CDR2 is YSLEER in the germline V gene. The V gene lost 1 base and the J gene lost 0 bases, with 10 bases spanning the gap. The CDR3 coding sequence is TGCGCCAGCAGCCAAGCGAAGAGTATAGCCAAAAACATTCAGTACTTC. As protein: CASSQAKSIAKNIQYF.

This chain connects TRBV15 to TRBJ1-2, with 7 nucleotides matching TRBD1. Germline V gene sequence: CDR1 LNHNV, CDR2 YYDKDF (reference sequence). V trimming: 1 base; J trimming: 5 bases; junction bases outside the gene matches: 7. This CDR3 has 15 amino acids. The CDR3, as DNA: TGTGCCACCAGCAGAGCACCAGAGGGGGCTTATGGCTACACCTTC. As protein: CATSRAPEGAYGYTF.

The gene calls are TRBV10-3 and TRBJ2-1, with D tentatively TRBD2 (6 bases). This CDR3 has 15 residues. Germline V lookup: CDR1 ENHRY, CDR2 SYGVKD. V lost 2 bases and J 2 bases, leaving 10 bases between the germline ends. CDR3 nucleotides: TGTGCCATCAGTGAGGCGGGGAGTGCCTACAATGAGCAGTTCTTC. Encoded protein: CAISEAGSAYNEQFF.